This TCR beta chain was sequenced for a study of CD8 T cells in ankylosing spondylitis. The study's findings and limits: A CD8+ phenotype characterized the disease-linked clones, which were relatively rare in peripheral blood.

The CDR3 covers 15 residues. The ends were cut back, 0 bases at V and 3 bases at J, with 12 bases in the middle. Germline CDR1 and CDR2: SGHKS and YYEKEE (reference sequence). Molecular-barcoded quantitative 5'-RACE produced these TCR beta libraries. TCRdb called the 5' RACE reads again in MiXCR, with one record for every CDR3 protein. The data hold 200,000 to 300,000 distinct CDR3 sequences, with 8% to 11% observed a single time. This clonotype has more than one count but fewer than ten. The antigen remains undetermined. This receptor was identified in a male donor with ankylosing spondylitis or in good health (not recorded which). Specimen: blood, either unsorted or a sorted T cell fraction (not recorded which). This chain links TRBV5-5 with TRBJ1-1, with D maybe TRBD1 (5 bases). The CDR3 here is CASSLVPREDTEAFF. The CDR3 DNA reads TGTGCCAGCAGCTTGGTGCCCAGGGAGGACACTGAAGCTTTCTTT.